This T cell receptor (beta chain) was identified in a study of response to subunit inactivated influenza vaccine. This clonotype was counted only a few times. Its antigen remains unidentified. Germline CDR1 KGHSH, CDR2 LQKENI. The CDR3 has 16 residues. Trimming took 0 bases from V and 4 from J; bases not matched to a gene: 8. TCRdb re-called the RT-PCR reads through MiXCR, storing one row per CDR3 protein. The sample contains under 550,000 distinct CDR3 sequences, 7.6% of which appear only once. Broader study findings: Every seasonal influenza vaccination brings in few new T cells, the authors suggested.

The material was PBMCs from blood, obtained less than 30 months after vaccination. The sequence was collected from a man aged 45 to 70 who received an inactivated influenza vaccine. This chain joins TRBV18 and TRBJ1-1; 7 bases agree with TRBD1. The CDR3 loop reads CASSPPTGGTVTEAFF. In nucleotides, the CDR3 is TGTGCCAGCTCACCACCGACTGGGGGGACAGTCACTGAAGCTTTCTTT.